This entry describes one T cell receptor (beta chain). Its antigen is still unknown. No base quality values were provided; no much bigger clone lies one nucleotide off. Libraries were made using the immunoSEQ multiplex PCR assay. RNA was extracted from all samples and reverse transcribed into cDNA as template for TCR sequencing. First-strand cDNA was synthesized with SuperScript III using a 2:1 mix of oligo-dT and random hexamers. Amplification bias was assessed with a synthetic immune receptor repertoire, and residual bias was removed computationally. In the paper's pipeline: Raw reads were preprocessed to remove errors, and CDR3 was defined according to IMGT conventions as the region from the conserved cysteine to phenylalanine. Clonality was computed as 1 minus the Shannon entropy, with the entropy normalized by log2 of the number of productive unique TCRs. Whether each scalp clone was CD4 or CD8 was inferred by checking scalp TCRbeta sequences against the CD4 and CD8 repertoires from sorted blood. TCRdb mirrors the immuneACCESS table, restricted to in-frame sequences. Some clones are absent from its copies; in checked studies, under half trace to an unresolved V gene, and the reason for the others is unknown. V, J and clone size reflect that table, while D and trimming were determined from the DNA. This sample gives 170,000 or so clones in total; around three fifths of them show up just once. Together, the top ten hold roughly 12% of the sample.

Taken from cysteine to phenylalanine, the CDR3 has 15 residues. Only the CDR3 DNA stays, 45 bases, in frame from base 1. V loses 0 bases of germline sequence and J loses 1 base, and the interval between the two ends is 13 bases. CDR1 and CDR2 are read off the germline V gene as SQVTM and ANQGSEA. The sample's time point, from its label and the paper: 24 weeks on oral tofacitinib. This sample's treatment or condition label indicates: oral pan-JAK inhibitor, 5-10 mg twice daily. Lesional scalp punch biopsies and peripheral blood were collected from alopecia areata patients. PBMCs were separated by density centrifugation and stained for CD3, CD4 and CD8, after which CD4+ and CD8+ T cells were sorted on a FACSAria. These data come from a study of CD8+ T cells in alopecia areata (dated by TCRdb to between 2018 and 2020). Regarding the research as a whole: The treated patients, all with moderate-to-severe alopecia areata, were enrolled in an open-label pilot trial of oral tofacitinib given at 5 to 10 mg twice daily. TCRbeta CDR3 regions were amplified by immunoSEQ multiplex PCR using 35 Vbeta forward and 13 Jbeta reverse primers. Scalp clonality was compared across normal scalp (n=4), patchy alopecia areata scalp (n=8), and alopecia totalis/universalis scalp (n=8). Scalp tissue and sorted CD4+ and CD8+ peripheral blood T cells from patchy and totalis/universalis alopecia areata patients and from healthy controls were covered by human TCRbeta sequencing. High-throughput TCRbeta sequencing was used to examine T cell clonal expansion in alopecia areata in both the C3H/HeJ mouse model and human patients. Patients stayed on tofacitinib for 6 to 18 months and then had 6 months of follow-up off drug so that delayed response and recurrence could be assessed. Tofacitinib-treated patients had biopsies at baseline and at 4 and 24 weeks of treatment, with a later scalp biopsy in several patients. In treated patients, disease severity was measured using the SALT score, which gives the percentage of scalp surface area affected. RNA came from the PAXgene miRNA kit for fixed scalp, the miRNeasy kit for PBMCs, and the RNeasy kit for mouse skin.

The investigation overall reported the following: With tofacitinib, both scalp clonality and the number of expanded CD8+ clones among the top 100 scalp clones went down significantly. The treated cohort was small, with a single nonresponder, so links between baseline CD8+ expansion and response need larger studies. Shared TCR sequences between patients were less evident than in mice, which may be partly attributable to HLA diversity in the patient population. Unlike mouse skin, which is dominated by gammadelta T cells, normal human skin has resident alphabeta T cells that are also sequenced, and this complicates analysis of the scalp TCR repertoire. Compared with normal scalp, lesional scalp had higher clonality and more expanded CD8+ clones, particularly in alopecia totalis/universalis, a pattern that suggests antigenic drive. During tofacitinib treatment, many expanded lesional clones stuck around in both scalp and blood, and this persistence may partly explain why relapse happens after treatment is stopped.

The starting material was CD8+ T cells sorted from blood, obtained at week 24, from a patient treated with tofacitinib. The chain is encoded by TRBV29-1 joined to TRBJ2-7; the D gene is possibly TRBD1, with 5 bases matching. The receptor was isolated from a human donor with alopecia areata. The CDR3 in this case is CSVEDPGKASYEQYF. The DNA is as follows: TGCAGCGTTGAAGATCCAGGGAAGGCGTCCTACGAGCAGTACTTC.